The present TCR beta chain was sequenced within a study of T cell responses to AZD1222 COVID-19 vaccine. Libraries were prepared by immunoSEQ multiplex PCR; TCRdb keeps only in-frame clonotypes and omits some of them. The sample lists approximately 270,000 clones, almost 95% seen once, with roughly 0.51% in the top ten. Trimming left V 2 bases short and J 4 bases short, with 11 bases between. This CDR3 is 14 amino acids long. Germline CDR1 MDHEN, CDR2 SYDVKM. The sequence derives from an adult who received the AZD1222 COVID-19 vaccine. The chain is built from TRBV28 and TRBJ1-2; D call uncertain. The sample was peripheral blood, taken 28 days after the second AZD1222 dose. The CDR3 protein is CASSLSAQFYGYTF. The CDR3, as DNA: TGTGCCAGCAGTTTAAGCGCCCAGTTCTATGGCTACACCTTC.